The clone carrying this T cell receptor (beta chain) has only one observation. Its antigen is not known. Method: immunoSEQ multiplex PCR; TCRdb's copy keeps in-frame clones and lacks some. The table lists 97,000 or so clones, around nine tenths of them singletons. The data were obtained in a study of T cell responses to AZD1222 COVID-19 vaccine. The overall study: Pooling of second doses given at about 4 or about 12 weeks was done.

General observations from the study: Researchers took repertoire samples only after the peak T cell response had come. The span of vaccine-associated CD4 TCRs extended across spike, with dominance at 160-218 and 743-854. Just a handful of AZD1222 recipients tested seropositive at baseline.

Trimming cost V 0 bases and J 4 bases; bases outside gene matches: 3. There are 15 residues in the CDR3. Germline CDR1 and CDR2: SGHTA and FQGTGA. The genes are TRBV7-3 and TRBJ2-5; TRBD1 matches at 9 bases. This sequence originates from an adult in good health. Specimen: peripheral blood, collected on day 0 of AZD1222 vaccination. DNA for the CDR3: TGTGCCAGCAGCTTAACCACGACAGGGGGAGAGACCCAGTACTTC. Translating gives CASSLTTTGGETQYF. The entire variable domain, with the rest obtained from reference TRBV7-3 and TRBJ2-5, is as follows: GAGVSQTPSNKVTEKGKYVELRCDPISGHTALYWYRQSLGQGPEFLIYFQGTGAADDSGLPNDRFFAVRPEGSVSTLKIQRTERGDSAVYLCASSLTTTGGETQYFGPGTRLLVL.